The 31 T cell receptor beta chains reported below all come from one sample, sequenced in a study of T-cell memory formation after mild COVID-19. Each CDR3 protein is one row after TCRdb ran MiXCR on the 5' RACE reads. The sample has some 100,000 distinct CDR3 sequences, around 10% seen once. Material for sequencing was PBMCs or a T cell subset sorted from them (not recorded which). The receptors shown here come from a man aged 18 to 30 who had mild COVID-19 (a few samples of this study predate the infection). Cell type and time point are not known.

This clonotype was seen a handful of times. The chain is built from TRBV10-1 and TRBJ2-4; D remains ambiguous. The CDR3 loop spans 13 amino acids. V gave up 6 bases and J gave up 0 bases, with 6 bases separating them. Germline CDR1 reads WNHNN; CDR2 reads SYGVQD (reference sequence). The CDR3 region is CASRDLAKNIQYF. The CDR3 DNA reads TGCGCCAGCAGAGACCTAGCCAAAAACATTCAGTACTTC.

There are many counts of this clonotype. The chain recombines TRBV7-8 with TRBJ2-5, with 7 bases fitting TRBD1. J lost 0 bases, V lost 4 bases, and 11 bases had no gene match. The CDR3 totals 17 residues. CDR1 is SGHVS, CDR2 FQNEAQ, per germline. Written as DNA, the CDR3 is TGTGCCAGCAGCTCCCCTTGGGGGACAGAGAACCAAGAGACCCAGTACTTC. Its translation is CASSSPWGTENQETQYF.

The chain links TRBV12-3 or TRBV12-4 to TRBJ2-7; D gene unclear. The CDR3 is 13 residues long. V lost 2 bases and J 2 bases, leaving 7 bases between the germline ends. In DNA form, the CDR3 reads TGTGCCAGCAGTTTATCCATTACCTACGAGCAGTACTTC. Protein: CASSLSITYEQYF.

The chain joins TRBV25-1 to TRBJ2-5; D may correspond to TRBD1 or TRBD2 (5 bases each). The V end was cut by 4 bases, the J end by 9 bases, with 12 bases between. The germline gives CDR1 MGHDK, CDR2 SYGVNS. This CDR3 is 12 amino acids long. CDR3 DNA: TGTGCCAGCAGTGTGGGACCCACATCCCAGTACTTC. Translated: CASSVGPTSQYF.

This clonotype was detected a few times. This rearrangement joins TRBV29-1 to TRBJ1-4; TRBD1 is a possible D gene (5 bases). CDR1 is SQVTM and CDR2 is ANQGSEA in the germline V gene. This CDR3 contains 12 residues. Deletions cut 3 bases from V and 10 bases from J, with 12 bases between. The CDR3 region has the DNA TGCAGCGTTGATAAGGGGTTGGGAAAACTGTTTTTT. It codes for CSVDKGLGKLFF. The whole variable domain, remainder taken from reference TRBV29-1 and TRBJ1-4, is SAVISQKPSRDICQRGTSLTIQCQVDSQVTMMFWYRQQPGQSLTLIATANQGSEATYESGFVIDKFPISRPNLTFSTLTVSNMSPEDSSIYLCSVDKGLGKLFFGSGTQLSVL.

This clonotype has only a few counts. The chain employs TRBV12-3 or TRBV12-4 and TRBJ2-3; D call uncertain. V was cut by 6 bases and J by 2 bases, with 9 bases left in between. The CDR3 is made up of 13 amino acids. The CDR3 loop is CASSYTFTDTQYF. In nucleotides, the CDR3 is TGTGCCAGCAGCTACACGTTCACAGATACGCAGTATTTT.

The CDR3 sequence is CASSSMALGGPYQETQYF. For the CDR3, the DNA is TGTGCCAGCAGTTCAATGGCCCTAGGGGGGCCGTACCAAGAGACCCAGTACTTC. J is TRBJ2-5 and V is TRBV12-3 or TRBV12-4; either TRBD1 or TRBD2 may supply D (6 bases each). The CDR3 covers 18 residues. Between the trimmed V and J ends, which lost 4 bases and 0 bases, there was a span of 21 bases.

This clonotype was detected a few times. V and J are TRBV4-1 and TRBJ2-1; D is ambiguous. The CDR3 extends over 12 amino acids. The V gene lost 2 bases and the J gene lost 4 bases, with 3 bases spanning the gap. Per the germline V gene, CDR1 is MGHRA and CDR2 is YSYEKL. The CDR3 sequence: CASSQYYNEQFF. In DNA form, the CDR3 reads TGCGCCAGCAGCCAATATTACAATGAGCAGTTCTTC.

The sample holds many counts of this clonotype. This chain joins TRBV20-1 and TRBJ1-1, with a tentative D call TRBD1 (6 bases). Germline V gives CDR1 DFQATT, CDR2 SNEGSKA (reference sequence). This CDR3 is 13 amino acids long. V shed 5 bases and J shed 3 bases, with 13 bases lying between them. The DNA of the CDR3 is TGCAGTGCTTCTAGGGGGGAACACACTGAAGCTTTCTTT. Its translation: CSASRGEHTEAFF.

The chain uses TRBV15 and TRBJ2-2, with a weak D call TRBD1 (5 bases). Trimming took off 1 base at V and 6 bases at J, with 12 bases between the two ends. The CDR3 runs 15 residues. Looked up from germline, CDR1 is LNHNV and CDR2 is YYDKDF (reference sequence). CDR3 region: CATSRVGVRAGELFF. CDR3 coding DNA: TGTGCCACCAGCAGAGTAGGGGTCAGAGCCGGGGAGCTGTTTTTT.

This clonotype was detected a few times. V is TRBV5-1 and J is TRBJ1-1; the D is unclear. The CDR3 sequence is 13 residues long. Germline CDR1 is SGHRS and CDR2 is YFSETQ. V was pared by 0 bases and J by 5 bases, with 8 bases between. CDR3 loop: CASSLVRETEAFF. CDR3 bases: TGCGCCAGCAGCTTGGTGAGGGAGACTGAAGCTTTCTTT.

This clonotype was picked up a small number of times. The gene calls are TRBV15 and TRBJ1-1; D is undetermined. V lost 8 bases and J 0 bases, leaving 28 bases between the germline ends. Germline V gene sequence: CDR1 LNHNV, CDR2 YYDKDF (reference sequence). The CDR3 is 19 amino acids. The CDR3 loop is CATSVKRSHPLNMNTEAFF. The CDR3 nucleotides read TGTGCCACCTCGGTTAAAAGGAGTCATCCCTTAAACATGAACACTGAAGCTTTCTTT.

The gene calls are TRBV4-1 and TRBJ1-1, with D tentatively TRBD1 (5 bases). Per the germline V gene, CDR1 is MGHRA and CDR2 is YSYEKL. The CDR3 has 15 residues. Trimming took off 1 base at V and 5 bases at J, with 14 bases between the two ends. CDR3 nucleotides: TGCGCCAGCAGCCAAGGGGCTATGGGGGGAACTGAAGCTTTCTTT. Translated: CASSQGAMGGTEAFF.

This clonotype was seen a single time. The chain couples TRBV6-5 to TRBJ2-1; no clear D gene. V was shortened by 5 bases and J by 4 bases, with 12 bases between the two germline ends. Germline V gene sequence: CDR1 MNHEY, CDR2 SVGAGI. The CDR3 runs 14 residues. CDR3 sequence (DNA): TGTGCCAGCAGTAGGGTATTCCCGTACAATGAGCAGTTCTTC. Amino acid sequence: CASSRVFPYNEQFF.

This clonotype was seen more than once but under ten times. The chain joins TRBV29-1 to TRBJ2-7; 7 bases agree with TRBD1. The V segment lost 2 bases and the J segment 1 base; nucleotides outside the gene matches: 2. The germline gives CDR1 SQVTM, CDR2 ANQGSEA. The length of the CDR3 is 13 residues. The CDR3 spells CSVEWDSSYEQYF. CDR3 DNA sequence: TGCAGCGTTGAATGGGACAGTTCCTACGAGCAGTACTTC.

This clonotype occurred a few times. This chain uses TRBV7-9 with TRBJ2-5, with TRBD2 as a possible D gene (6 bases). The CDR3 consists of 15 residues. From germline, CDR1 is SEHNR and CDR2 FQNEAQ (reference sequence). Trimming pared 5 bases from V and 0 bases from J, leaving 13 bases between. DNA for the CDR3: TGTGCCAGCAGCCCCCCTGGGAGGTACCAAGAGACCCAGTACTTC. Residues: CASSPPGRYQETQYF. Complete variable domain (other parts from reference TRBV7-9 and TRBJ2-5): DTGVSQNPRHKITKRGQNVTFRCDPISEHNRLYWYRQTLGQGPEFLTYFQNEAQLEKSRLLSDRFSAERPKGSFSTLEIQRTEQGDSAMYLCASSPPGRYQETQYFGPGTRLLVL.

This clonotype turned up a few times. This sequence joins TRBV27 and TRBJ2-7; unclear D gene. Germline V CDR1 and CDR2: MNHEY, SMNVEV (reference sequence). The CDR3 consists of 13 residues. Trimming left V 6 bases short and J 4 bases short, with 13 bases between. Here the CDR3 DNA reads TGTGCCAGCAGCCCCGGGTTCCAGTACGAGCAGTACGTC. This encodes CASSPGFQYEQYV.

This rearrangement joins TRBV21-1 to TRBJ2-7; TRBD1, the table's D call, lacks a check against the DNA. TRBV21-1 is listed as a pseudogene. This CDR3 is built from 16 residues. The CDR3 sequence: CASSKDRERMTYEQYV. The CDR3 coding sequence is TGTGCCAGCAGCAAAGATCGGGAACGGATGACCTACGAGCAGTACGTC.

This clonotype was counted at least ten times. V gene TRBV4-3 combines with J gene TRBJ2-5; D possibly corresponds to TRBD2 (6 bases). V lost 4 bases and J lost 6, with 18 bases in between. CDR1 LGHNA and CDR2 YSLEER come from the germline V gene. The CDR3 runs 15 residues. The CDR3 loop reads CASSRLAGSGQTQYF. The CDR3 DNA follows: TGCGCCAGCAGCCGCCTCGCGGGGTCCGGGCAGACCCAGTACTTC.

The rearrangement links TRBV4-2 to TRBJ2-7, with D maybe TRBD2 (6 bases). V was shortened by 0 bases and J by 3 bases, with 12 bases between the two germline ends. Germline V gene lookup returns CDR1 LGHNA and CDR2 YNFKEQ. The CDR3 length is 15 residues. As DNA, the CDR3 is TGTGCCAGCAGCCAAGAAGAAGGCGGGATCTACGAGCAGTACTTC. It yields the protein CASSQEEGGIYEQYF.

V gene TRBV4-1 combines with J gene TRBJ2-7; a weak D match, TRBD2 (6 bases). V lost 0 bases and J lost 2, with 11 bases in between. CDR1 MGHRA and CDR2 YSYEKL come from the germline V gene. The CDR3 is 15 amino acids. The CDR3 DNA is TGCGCCAGCAGCCAAGAGTGGGGACTGGCCTACGAGCAGTACTTC. Translated, it gives CASSQEWGLAYEQYF.

V is TRBV7-8 and J is TRBJ2-5; D is possibly TRBD2 (6 bases). Germline-derived CDR1 and CDR2 are SGHVS and FQNEAQ. Trimming took 5 bases from V and 7 from J, leaving 23 bases between them. The CDR3 extends over 16 amino acids. In nucleotides, the CDR3 is TGTGCCAGCAGCACCGTAGGGTACACGCTGGGGGGGACCCAGTACTTC. Translated: CASSTVGYTLGGTQYF.

The count of this clonotype is one. The gene calls are TRBV29-1 and TRBJ2-5; tentative D call: TRBD1 (6 bases). This CDR3 region has 15 residues. Trimming left V 7 bases short and J 7 bases short, with 25 bases between. Germline CDR1 SQVTM, CDR2 ANQGSEA. The CDR3 region has the DNA TGCAGCGCCCAAGGACAGCCCGCGCCTCCAGGGACCCAGTACTTC. Translation: CSAQGQPAPPGTQYF.

The rearrangement links TRBV21-1 to TRBJ2-5. TRBV21-1 has pseudogene status. CDR3 length: 12 residues. The CDR3 DNA sequence: TGTGCCAACAGGAACTTCCAAGAGACCCAGTACTTC. Translation: CANRNFQETQYF.

The V and J genes are TRBV7-3 and TRBJ2-2, with D unresolved. The CDR3 is 17 residues long. Germline lookup yields CDR1 SGHTA and CDR2 FQGTGA. With 1 base removed from V and 6 bases from J, the gap between germline ends came to 18 bases. The CDR3 protein is CASSLIVSGEPSGELFF. In nucleotides, the CDR3 is TGTGCCAGCAGCTTAATCGTGTCTGGAGAGCCGTCCGGGGAGCTGTTTTTT.

The V gene is TRBV6-4, the J gene TRBJ2-7, with 9 bases fitting TRBD1. Germline CDR1 reads MRHNA; CDR2 reads SNTAGT. The CDR3 contains 14 residues. Trimming at V came to 5 bases and at J to 11 bases, leaving 13 bases not matched to a gene. The chain's CDR3 is CASSPGTGSLEKYF. DNA of the CDR3: TGTGCCAGCAGTCCCGGGACAGGGTCCCTTGAGAAGTACTTC.

The rearrangement links TRBV4-2 to TRBJ2-7, with TRBD1 as a possible D gene (5 bases). CDR1 and CDR2 (germline): LGHNA, YNFKEQ. V lost 0 bases and J 5 bases, leaving 11 bases between the germline ends. The CDR3 loop spans 14 amino acids. The CDR3 is CASSQEGRVDEQYF. Written as DNA, the CDR3 is TGTGCCAGCAGCCAAGAGGGCAGGGTTGACGAGCAGTACTTC.

This clonotype was seen repeatedly, ten times or more. V and J are TRBV7-8 and TRBJ2-4; the D is unclear. Trimming removed 1 base from V and 0 bases from J, with 7 bases in between. This CDR3 is built from 15 residues. Germline V gene data show CDR1 as SGHVS and CDR2 as FQNEAQ. The CDR3: CASSLGQLAKNIQYF. CDR3 nucleotides: TGTGCCAGCAGCTTAGGCCAGCTAGCCAAAAACATTCAGTACTTC.

A few counts support this clonotype. The chain has TRBV6-2 or TRBV6-3 and TRBJ2-3; tentatively, D is TRBD2 (7 bases). Germline CDR1 reads MNHEY; CDR2 reads SVGEGT. V dropped 5 bases and J dropped 2 bases, with 17 bases sitting between them. This CDR3 is 16 amino acids long. The CDR3 protein is CASSPLRGAFTDTQYF. The DNA of the CDR3 is TGTGCCAGCAGTCCCCTACGGGGGGCCTTCACAGATACGCAGTATTTT.

This clonotype was seen repeatedly, ten times or more. V and J are TRBV9 and TRBJ2-3; tentative D call: TRBD2 (6 bases). The CDR3 contains 18 residues. Germline V lookup: CDR1 SGDLS, CDR2 YYNGEE. The V and J ends lost 3 bases and 5 bases respectively, with 25 bases between them. The CDR3 coding sequence is TGTGCCAGCAGCGGCCTCCCTGGACTAAAAATGCCGGGAGATACGCAGTATTTT. Amino acid sequence: CASSGLPGLKMPGDTQYF.

This clonotype was seen a few times. This chain joins TRBV7-6 and TRBJ2-4; TRBD2 might be the D (5 bases). The CDR3 spans 16 residues. Between the trimmed V and J ends, which lost 5 bases and 8 bases, there was a span of 22 bases. Germline CDR1 SGHVS, CDR2 FNYEAQ. The CDR3 here is CASSLPPGQAEDIQYF. Written as DNA, the CDR3 is TGTGCCAGCAGCCTACCCCCCGGGCAGGCGGAGGACATTCAGTACTTC.